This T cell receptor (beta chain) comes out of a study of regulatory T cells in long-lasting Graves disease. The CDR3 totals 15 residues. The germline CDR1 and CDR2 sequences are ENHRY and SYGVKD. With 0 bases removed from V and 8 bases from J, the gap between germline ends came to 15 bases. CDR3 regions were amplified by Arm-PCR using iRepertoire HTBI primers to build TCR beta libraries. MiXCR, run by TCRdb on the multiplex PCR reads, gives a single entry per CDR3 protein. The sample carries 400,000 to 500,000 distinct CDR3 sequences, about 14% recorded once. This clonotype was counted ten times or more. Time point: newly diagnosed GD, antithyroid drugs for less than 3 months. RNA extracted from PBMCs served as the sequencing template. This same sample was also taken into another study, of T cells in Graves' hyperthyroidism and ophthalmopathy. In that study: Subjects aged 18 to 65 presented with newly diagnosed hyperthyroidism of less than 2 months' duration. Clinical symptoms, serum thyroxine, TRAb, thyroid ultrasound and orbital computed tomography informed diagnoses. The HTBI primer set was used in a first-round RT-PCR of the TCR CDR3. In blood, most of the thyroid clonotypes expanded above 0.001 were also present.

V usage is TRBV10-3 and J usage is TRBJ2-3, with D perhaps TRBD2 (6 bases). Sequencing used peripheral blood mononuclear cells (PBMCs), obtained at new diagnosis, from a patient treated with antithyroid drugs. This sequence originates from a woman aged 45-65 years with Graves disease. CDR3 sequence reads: CAISESYGGRGTQYF. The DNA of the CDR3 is TGTGCCATCAGTGAGTCGTACGGGGGACGGGGTACGCAGTATTTT.